This entry concerns a single T cell receptor (beta chain). No antigen is known for it. The data were obtained in a study of a mutant IDH1 vaccine in newly diagnosed glioma. General observations from the study: Induction of immune responses by the vaccine occurred in just under 95% of patients.

Time point given: week 11, during vaccination. Vaccination used 300 ug of mutant IDH1 20-mer peptide per dose, with topical imiquimod. Sequencing was performed with immunoSEQ multiplex PCR; in TCRdb, only in-frame clones are kept and a portion is missing. Found here are some 60,000 clones, roughly 80% of them singletons; the top ten hold approximately 5.9%. CDR1 and CDR2 (germline): SGHRS, YFSETQ. The CDR3 is 16 residues long. Trimming at V came to 0 bases and at J to 4 bases, leaving 8 bases not matched to a gene. The gene calls are TRBV5-1 and TRBJ2-7; 9 bases align to TRBD2. The sequencing here drew on PBMCs, taken from a glioma patient whose treatment included an IDH1 peptide vaccine. The origin of this receptor is a man aged 45 to 65 with glioma. The CDR3 bases are TGCGCCAGCAGCTTGGATATGACTAGCGGAAATTACGAGCAGTACTTC. Protein product: CASSLDMTSGNYEQYF. Drawing the rest from reference TRBV5-1 and TRBJ2-7, the complete variable domain is KAGVTQTPRYLIKTRGQQVTLSCSPISGHRSVSWYQQTPGQGLQFLFEYFSETQRNKGNFPGRFSGRQFSNSRSEMNVSTLELGDSALYLCASSLDMTSGNYEQYFGPGTRLTVT.